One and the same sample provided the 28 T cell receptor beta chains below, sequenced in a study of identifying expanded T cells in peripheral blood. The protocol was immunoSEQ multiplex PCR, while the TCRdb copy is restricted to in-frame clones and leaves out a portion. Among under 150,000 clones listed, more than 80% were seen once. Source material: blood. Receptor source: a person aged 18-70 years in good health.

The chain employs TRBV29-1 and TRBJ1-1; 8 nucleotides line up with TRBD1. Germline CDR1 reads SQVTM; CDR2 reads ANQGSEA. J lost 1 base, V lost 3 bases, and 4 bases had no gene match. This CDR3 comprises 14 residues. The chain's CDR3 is CSVDAGGENTEAFF. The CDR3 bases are TGCAGCGTTGACGCAGGGGGCGAGAACACTGAAGCTTTCTTT. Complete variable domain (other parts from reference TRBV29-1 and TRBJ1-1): SAVISQKPSRDICQRGTSLTIQCQVDSQVTMMFWYRQQPGQSLTLIATANQGSEATYESGFVIDKFPISRPNLTFSTLTVSNMSPEDSSIYLCSVDAGGENTEAFFGQGTRLTVV.

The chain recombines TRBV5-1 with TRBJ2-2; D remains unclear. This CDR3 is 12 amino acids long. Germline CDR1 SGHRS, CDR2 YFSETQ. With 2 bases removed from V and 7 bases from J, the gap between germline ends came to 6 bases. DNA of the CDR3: TGCGCCAGCAGCTTATTAGTCGGGGAGCTGTTTTTT. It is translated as CASSLLVGELFF.

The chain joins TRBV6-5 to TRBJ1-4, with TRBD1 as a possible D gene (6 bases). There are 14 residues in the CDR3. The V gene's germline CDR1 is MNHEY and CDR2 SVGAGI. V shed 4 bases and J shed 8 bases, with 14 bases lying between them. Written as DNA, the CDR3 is TGTGCCAGCAGTTTGGGACAAGAGGAAGAAAAACTGTTTTTT. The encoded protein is CASSLGQEEEKLFF.

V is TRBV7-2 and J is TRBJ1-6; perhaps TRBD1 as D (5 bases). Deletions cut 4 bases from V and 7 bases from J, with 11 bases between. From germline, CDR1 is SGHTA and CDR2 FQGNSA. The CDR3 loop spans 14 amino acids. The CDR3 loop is CASSYGDRNSPLHF. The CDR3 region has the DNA TGTGCCAGCAGCTACGGGGACCGAAATTCACCCCTCCACTTT.

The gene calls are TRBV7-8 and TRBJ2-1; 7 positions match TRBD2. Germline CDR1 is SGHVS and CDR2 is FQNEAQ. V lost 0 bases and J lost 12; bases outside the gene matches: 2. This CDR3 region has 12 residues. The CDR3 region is CASSLAGGVQFF. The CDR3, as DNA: TGTGCCAGCAGCTTAGCGGGGGGGGTGCAGTTCTTC.

CDR3 coding DNA: TGTGCCATCAGTGAGTCTTCGAGCGCGGCAGAAGAGCAGTTCTTC. Amino acids: CAISESSSAAEEQFF. The rearrangement joins TRBV10-3 to TRBJ2-1; D is unclear. CDR1 ENHRY and CDR2 SYGVKD come from the germline V gene. Deletions cut 0 bases from V and 10 bases from J, with 16 bases between. The CDR3 length is 15 residues.

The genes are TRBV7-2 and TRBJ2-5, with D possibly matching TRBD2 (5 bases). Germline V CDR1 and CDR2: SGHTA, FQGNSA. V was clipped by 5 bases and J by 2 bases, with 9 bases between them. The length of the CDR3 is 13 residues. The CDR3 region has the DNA TGTGCCAGCAGCCACGGGAAACAAGAGACCCAGTACTTC. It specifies CASSHGKQETQYF.

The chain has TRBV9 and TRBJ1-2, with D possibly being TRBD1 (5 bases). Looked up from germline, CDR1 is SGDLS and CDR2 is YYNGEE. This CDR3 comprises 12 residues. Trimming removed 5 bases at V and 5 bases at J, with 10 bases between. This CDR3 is CASRGGEYGYTF. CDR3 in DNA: TGTGCCAGCAGGGGGGGTGAATATGGCTACACCTTC.

In DNA, the CDR3 is TGTGCCAGCAGTTCGCGGGCGCAGCTACCAACCTACGAGCAGTACTTC. Residues: CASSSRAQLPTYEQYF. This chain links TRBV7-9 with TRBJ2-7, with a possible D match to TRBD2 (5 bases). The CDR3 runs to 16 residues. Germline V gives CDR1 SEHNR, CDR2 FQNEAQ (reference sequence). Trimming stripped 6 bases from V and 2 bases from J, with 20 bases between.

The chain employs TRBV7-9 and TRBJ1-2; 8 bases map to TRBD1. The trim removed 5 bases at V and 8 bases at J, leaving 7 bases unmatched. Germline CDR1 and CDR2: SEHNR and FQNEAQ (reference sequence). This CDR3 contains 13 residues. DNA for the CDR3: TGTGCCAGCAGCCCCCGACAGGGGATGGGCTACACCTTC. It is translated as CASSPRQGMGYTF.

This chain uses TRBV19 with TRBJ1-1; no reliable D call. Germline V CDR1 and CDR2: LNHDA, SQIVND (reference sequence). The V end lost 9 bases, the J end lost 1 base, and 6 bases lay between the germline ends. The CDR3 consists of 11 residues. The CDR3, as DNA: TGTGCCAGCGGAAGGAACACTGAAGCTTTCTTT. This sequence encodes CASGRNTEAFF.

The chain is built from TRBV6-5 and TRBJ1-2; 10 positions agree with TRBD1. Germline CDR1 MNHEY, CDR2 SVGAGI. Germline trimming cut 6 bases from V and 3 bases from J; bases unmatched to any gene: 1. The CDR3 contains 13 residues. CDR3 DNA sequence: TGTGCCAGCAGGACAGGGGGCGACTATGGCTACACCTTC. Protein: CASRTGGDYGYTF.

The CDR3 DNA reads as TGTGCCAGCAGTTTGGGGGATAGTTCCTACGAGCAGTACTTC. It encodes CASSLGDSSYEQYF. This chain joins TRBV27 and TRBJ2-7; D could derive from TRBD1 or TRBD2 (5 bases each). Germline-derived CDR1 and CDR2 are MNHEY and SMNVEV (reference sequence). CDR3 length: 14 amino acids. V was shortened by 3 bases and J by 1 base, with 10 bases between the two germline ends.

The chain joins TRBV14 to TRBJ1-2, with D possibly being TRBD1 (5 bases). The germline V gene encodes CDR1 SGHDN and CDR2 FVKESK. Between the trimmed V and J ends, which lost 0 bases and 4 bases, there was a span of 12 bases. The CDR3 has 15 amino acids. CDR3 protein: CASSQEGTGAYGYTF. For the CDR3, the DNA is TGTGCCAGCAGCCAAGAAGGTACAGGTGCCTATGGCTACACCTTC. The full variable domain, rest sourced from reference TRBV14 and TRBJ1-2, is EAGVTQFPSHSVIEKGQTVTLRCDPISGHDNLYWYRRVMGKEIKFLLHFVKESKQDESGMPNNRFLAERTGGTYSTLKVQPAELEDSGVYFCASSQEGTGAYGYTFGSGTRLTVV.

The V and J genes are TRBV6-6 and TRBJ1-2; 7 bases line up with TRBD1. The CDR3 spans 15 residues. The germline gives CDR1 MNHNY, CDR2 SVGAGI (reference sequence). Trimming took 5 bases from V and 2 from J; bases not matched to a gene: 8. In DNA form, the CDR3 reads TGTGCCAGCAGTCTTTTGACAGGGAGAAACTATGGCTACACCTTC. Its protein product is CASSLLTGRNYGYTF.

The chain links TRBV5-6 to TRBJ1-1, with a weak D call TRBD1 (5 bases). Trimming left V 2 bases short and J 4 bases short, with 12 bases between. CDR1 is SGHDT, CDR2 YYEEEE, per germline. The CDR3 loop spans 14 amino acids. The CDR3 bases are TGTGCCAGCAGCTTAGCGGCGGGGGTCACTGAAGCTTTCTTT. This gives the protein CASSLAAGVTEAFF. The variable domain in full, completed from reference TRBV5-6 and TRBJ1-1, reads DAGVTQSPTHLIKTRGQQVTLRCSPKSGHDTVSWYQQALGQGPQFIFQYYEEEERQRGNFPDRFSGHQFPNYSSELNVNALLLGDSALYLCASSLAAGVTEAFFGQGTRLTVV.

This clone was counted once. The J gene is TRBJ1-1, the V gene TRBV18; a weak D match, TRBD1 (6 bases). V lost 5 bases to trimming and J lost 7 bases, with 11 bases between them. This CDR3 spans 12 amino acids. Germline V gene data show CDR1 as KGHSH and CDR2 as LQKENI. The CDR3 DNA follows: TGTGCCAGCTCAGAGCTACAGGGTGAAGCTTTCTTT. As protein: CASSELQGEAFF. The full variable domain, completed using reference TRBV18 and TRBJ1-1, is NAGVMQNPRHLVRRRGQEARLRCSPMKGHSHVYWYRQLPEEGLKFMVYLQKENIIDESGMPKERFSAEFPKEGPSILRIQQVVRGDSAAYFCASSELQGEAFFGQGTRLTVV.

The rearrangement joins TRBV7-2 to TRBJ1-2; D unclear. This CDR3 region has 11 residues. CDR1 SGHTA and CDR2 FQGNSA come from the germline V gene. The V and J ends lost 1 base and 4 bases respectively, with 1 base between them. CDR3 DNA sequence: TGTGCCAGCAGCTTAGTCTATGGCTACACCTTC. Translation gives CASSLVYGYTF.

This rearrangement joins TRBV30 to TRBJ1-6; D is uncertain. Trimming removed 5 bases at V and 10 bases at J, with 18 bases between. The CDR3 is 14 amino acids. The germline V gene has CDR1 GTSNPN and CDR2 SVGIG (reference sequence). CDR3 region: CAWGRRIGVSPLHF. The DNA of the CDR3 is TGTGCCTGGGGGAGGAGAATCGGAGTCTCACCCCTCCACTTT.

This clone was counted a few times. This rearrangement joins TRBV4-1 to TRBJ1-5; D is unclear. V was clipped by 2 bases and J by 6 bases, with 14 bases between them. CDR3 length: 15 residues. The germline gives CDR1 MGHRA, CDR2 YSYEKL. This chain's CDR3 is CASSQSPSRVQPQHF. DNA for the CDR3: TGCGCCAGCAGCCAATCGCCAAGCCGGGTTCAGCCCCAGCATTTT.

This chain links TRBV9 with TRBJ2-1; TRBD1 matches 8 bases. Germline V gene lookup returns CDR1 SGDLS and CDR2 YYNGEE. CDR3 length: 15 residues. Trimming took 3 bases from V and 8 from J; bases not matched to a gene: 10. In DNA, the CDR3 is TGTGCCAGCAGCGAGACCCAGGGGGCCAGGGATGAGCAGTTCTTC. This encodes CASSETQGARDEQFF.

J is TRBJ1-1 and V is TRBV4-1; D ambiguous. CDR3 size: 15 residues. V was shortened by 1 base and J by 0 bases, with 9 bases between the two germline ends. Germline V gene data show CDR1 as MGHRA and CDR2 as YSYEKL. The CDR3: CASSQVISVNTEAFF. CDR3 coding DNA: TGCGCCAGCAGCCAAGTAATATCAGTGAACACTGAAGCTTTCTTT.

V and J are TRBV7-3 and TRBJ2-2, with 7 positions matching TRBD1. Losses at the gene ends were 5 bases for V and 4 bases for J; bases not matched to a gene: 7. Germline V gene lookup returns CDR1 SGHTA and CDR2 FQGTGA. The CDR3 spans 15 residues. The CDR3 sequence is CASSPGRGSTGELFF. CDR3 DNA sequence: TGTGCCAGCAGCCCTGGCAGGGGGAGCACCGGGGAGCTGTTTTTT.

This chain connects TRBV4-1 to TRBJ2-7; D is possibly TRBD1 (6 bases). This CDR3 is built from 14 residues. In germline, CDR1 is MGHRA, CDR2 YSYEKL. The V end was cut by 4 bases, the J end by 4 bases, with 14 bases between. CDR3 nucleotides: TGCGCCAGCAGCCTTGGACAGAACGGTTACGAGCAGTACTTC. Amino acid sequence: CASSLGQNGYEQYF.

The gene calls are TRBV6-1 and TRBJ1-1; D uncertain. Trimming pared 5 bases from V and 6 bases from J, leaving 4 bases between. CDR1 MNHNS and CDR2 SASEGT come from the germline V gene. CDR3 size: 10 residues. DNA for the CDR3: TGTGCCAGCAGTCGGGCTGAAGCTTTCTTT. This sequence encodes CASSRAEAFF.

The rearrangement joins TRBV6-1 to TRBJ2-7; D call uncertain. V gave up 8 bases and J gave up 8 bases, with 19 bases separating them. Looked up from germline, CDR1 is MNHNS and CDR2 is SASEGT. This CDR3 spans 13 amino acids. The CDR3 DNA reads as TGTGCCAGCCGCGAACAAGCAATTCGGAAGCAGTACTTC. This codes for CASREQAIRKQYF.

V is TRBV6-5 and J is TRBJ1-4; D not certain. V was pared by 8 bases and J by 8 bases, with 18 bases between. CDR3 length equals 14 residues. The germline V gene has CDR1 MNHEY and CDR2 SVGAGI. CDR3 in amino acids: CASGIDQAREKLFF. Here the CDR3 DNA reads TGTGCCAGCGGGATCGATCAGGCGAGGGAAAAACTGTTTTTT.

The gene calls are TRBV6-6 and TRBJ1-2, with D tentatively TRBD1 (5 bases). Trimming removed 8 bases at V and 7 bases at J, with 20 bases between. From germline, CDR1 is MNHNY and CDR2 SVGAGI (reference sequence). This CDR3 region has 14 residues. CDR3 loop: CASGLKGILGGYTF. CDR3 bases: TGTGCCAGCGGGCTAAAGGGGATCCTGGGTGGCTACACCTTC.